This TCR beta chain was captured in a study of T cells after somatic rescue of genetic block. Data came from immunoSEQ multiplex PCR; TCRdb stores just in-frame clones and leaves some out. The sample includes roughly 55,000 clones, more than 90% of them seen just once. CDR3 length: 15 residues. V trimming: 3 bases; J trimming: 1 base; junction bases outside the gene matches: 4. Germline lookup yields CDR1 SGHNT and CDR2 YYREEE (reference sequence). This chain uses TRBV5-4 with TRBJ2-1; the match to TRBD2 covers 7 bases. The sample was peripheral blood mononuclear cells (PBMCs). The clonotype comes from a child less than two years old. The DNA for the CDR3 is TGTGCCAGCAGCTCCCGGACTAGTTCCTACAATGAGCAGTTCTTC. It is translated as CASSSRTSSYNEQFF.